The rows below give T cell receptor beta chains drawn from one sample of a study of control samples from healthy donors and cancer patients. Sequencing used immunoSEQ multiplex PCR; TCRdb keeps in-frame clones, though not all of them. The sample includes about 170,000 clones, 88% of them seen just once. What was sequenced was blood. All receptors come from a woman aged 30 to 39 in good health. The CDR3 runs from the conserved cysteine through the conserved F or W. A D gene is named only where the DNA matches it firmly. Expanded clones get a size class; other rows say once, few or many, or leave the size out.

CDR3 DNA	CDR3 protein	D gene	clone size	V gene	J gene
TGTGCCAGCAGCCGGACAAACCAGCCCCAGCATTTT	CASSRTNQPQHF	.	.	TRBV28	TRBJ1-5
TGTGCCAGCAGGTCGGGACGGAGGGGGCTAGATGGCTACACCTTC	CASRSGRRGLDGYTF	TRBD1	.	TRBV6-5	TRBJ1-2
TGTGCCAGCAGTTTATCGTCCGGGGCCAAAAACATTCAGTACTTC	CASSLSSGAKNIQYF	.	.	TRBV27	TRBJ2-4
TGCGCCAGCAGCCAAGGGCTAGCGGGCTCCTACGAGCAGTACTTC	CASSQGLAGSYEQYF	TRBD2	.	TRBV4-1	TRBJ2-7
TGTGCCAGCAGCATACGCTCTACGGGACCCTATGGCTACACCTTC	CASSIRSTGPYGYTF	.	.	TRBV5-6	TRBJ1-2
TGTGCCAGCACCAAACCCCTGGGAGGACAGGGCAGCTCTGGGGCCAACGTCCTGACTTTC	CASTKPLGGQGSSGANVLTF	TRBD1	once	TRBV7-9	TRBJ2-6
TGTGCCAGCAGGGACAGGGTCGACTCTGGAAACACCATATATTTT	CASRDRVDSGNTIYF	TRBD1	.	TRBV2	TRBJ1-3
TGTGCCAGCAGCCAAGTCTCCCTGAACACTGAAGCTTTCTTT	CASSQVSLNTEAFF	.	.	TRBV14	TRBJ1-1
TGTGCCAGCAGTACAGGGCACACTGAAGCTTTCTTT	CASSTGHTEAFF	.	.	TRBV12-3/TRBV12-4	TRBJ1-1
TGTGCCAGCAGCTTCCTATCACAGCCAAACTCTGGAAACACCATATATTTT	CASSFLSQPNSGNTIYF	.	few	TRBV7-8	TRBJ1-3
TGTGCCAGTAGTTACACCGGGTGGGACAGGGGGTTCGGGGCAGATACGCAGTATTTT	CASSYTGWDRGFGADTQYF	TRBD1	once	TRBV19	TRBJ2-3
TGTGCCAGCAGTACCGGGGCCCTGGGAGGCTACACCTTC	CASSTGALGGYTF	.	.	TRBV6-5	TRBJ1-2
TGTGCCAGTAGTACTTACAGGGGGCTTATCTCCGGAAACACCATATATTTT	CASSTYRGLISGNTIYF	TRBD1	few	TRBV19	TRBJ1-3
TGCGCCAGCAGCCAAGCCCCCCCCGGCGGCGAGACCCAGTACTTC	CASSQAPPGGETQYF	.	medium-sized	TRBV4-1	TRBJ2-5
TGTGCCAGCAGCTTAGTGGGTGAAAAACTGTTTTTT	CASSLVGEKLFF	.	.	TRBV7-9	TRBJ1-4
TGTGCCAGCAGCCGTTCAGGGGTTACTAATGAAAAACTGTTTTTT	CASSRSGVTNEKLFF	.	once	TRBV11-2	TRBJ1-4
TGTGCCAGTAGTATCGGAGTAACTAATGAAAAACTGTTTTTT	CASSIGVTNEKLFF	.	.	TRBV19	TRBJ1-4
TGTGCCAGCAGCCGGGGACAGTCTAATGAAAAACTGTTTTTT	CASSRGQSNEKLFF	TRBD1	.	TRBV6-5	TRBJ1-4
TGCGCCAGCAGCCCCACCGGACTAGTGGGCCACGAGCAGTACTTC	CASSPTGLVGHEQYF	TRBD2	.	TRBV4-1	TRBJ2-7
TGCGCCAGCAGGGCCGGGTGGACTAGCGGGGGTCGTGAGCAGTTCTTC	CASRAGWTSGGREQFF	TRBD2	.	TRBV5-1	TRBJ2-1
TGCGCCAGCAGCTCCGGGACAGGGATGGGCACAGATACGCAGTATTTT	CASSSGTGMGTDTQYF	TRBD1	.	TRBV5-1	TRBJ2-3
TGTGCCAGCGGAAAGGGGACAGGGGTCGGAAACACCATATATTTT	CASGKGTGVGNTIYF	TRBD1	few	TRBV2	TRBJ1-3
TGCGCCAGCAGCTCCCGTTTTAGCGCCAGCACAGATACGCAGTATTTT	CASSSRFSASTDTQYF	.	.	TRBV5-1	TRBJ2-3
TGTGCCAGCAGCCCGAGTCAGACCCAGTACTTC	CASSPSQTQYF	.	.	TRBV7-2	TRBJ2-5
TGTGCCAGCAGTTACGGGGCCTACAATGAGCAGTTCTTC	CASSYGAYNEQFF	.	.	TRBV6-5	TRBJ2-1
TGTGCCAGCAGCGAGACAGCAACTAATGAAAAACTGTTTTTT	CASSETATNEKLFF	.	once	TRBV3-1/TRBV3-2	TRBJ1-4
TGTGCCAGCAGCTCCCGGGGACCAAGCTGGAAGACCCAGTACTTC	CASSSRGPSWKTQYF	.	.	TRBV13	TRBJ2-5